What follows describes a single T cell receptor beta chain. Some clones are missing from TCRdb's copy, which holds only in-frame ones; the method was immunoSEQ multiplex PCR. This sample yields about 250,000 clones, of which over 75% are seen a single time; about an eighth belongs to the top ten. This record comes from a study of control samples from healthy donors and cancer patients. V was clipped by 5 bases and J by 2 bases, with 16 bases between them. The V gene's germline CDR1 is SGHVS and CDR2 FQNEAQ. CDR3 length: 16 residues. The source is a woman aged 55-69 years with lung cancer. The chain has TRBV7-8 and TRBJ1-5; TRBD1 might be the D (5 bases). Sequencing was performed on PBMCs. Written as DNA, the CDR3 is TGTGCCAGCAGCCCCTACCCGACAGTGGGCAATCAGCCCCAGCATTTT. It yields the protein CASSPYPTVGNQPQHF.